This paragraph covers one T cell receptor beta chain sequence. This sample was taken from a study of blood T cell repertoires in COVID-19. About the study: Whether acute or convalescent, the COVID-19 samples came from the United States, Italy and Spain. T cells, B-cell-depleted T cells, or PBMCs provided the cDNA or gDNA that served as material.

The CDR3 spans 15 residues. V was pared by 2 bases and J by 4 bases, with 15 bases between. CDR1 is SGHKS and CDR2 is YYEKEE in the germline V gene (reference sequence). In the study's own analysis: Reference gene primer amplification gave nucleated cell count estimates. The repertoire was sequenced with immunoSEQ multiplex PCR; TCRdb's copy has only in-frame clones and lacks some. The V and J calls and clone size were taken over from that table, and D and trimming were inferred from the DNA. The sample consists of roughly 120,000 clones, more than 65% of them appearing once. Sequenced sample: peripheral blood. V is TRBV5-5 and J is TRBJ1-2; weak D call: TRBD1 (5 bases). The sequence came from a woman older than 75 with active or convalescent COVID-19. The CDR3 here is CASSFTLDSFYGYTF. The DNA of the CDR3 is TGTGCCAGCAGCTTCACGCTCGACAGTTTCTATGGCTACACCTTC.